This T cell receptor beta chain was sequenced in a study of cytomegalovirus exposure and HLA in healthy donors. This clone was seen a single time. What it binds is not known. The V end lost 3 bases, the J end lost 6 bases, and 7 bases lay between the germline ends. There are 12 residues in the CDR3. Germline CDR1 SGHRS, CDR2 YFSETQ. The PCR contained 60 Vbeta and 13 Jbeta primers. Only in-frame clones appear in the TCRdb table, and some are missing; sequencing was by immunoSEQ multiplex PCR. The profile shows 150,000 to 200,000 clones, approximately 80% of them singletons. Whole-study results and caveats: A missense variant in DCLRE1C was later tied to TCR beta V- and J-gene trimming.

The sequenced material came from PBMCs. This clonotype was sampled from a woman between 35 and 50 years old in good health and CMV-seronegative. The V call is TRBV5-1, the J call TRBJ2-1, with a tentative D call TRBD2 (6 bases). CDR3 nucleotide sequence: TGCGCCAGCAGCTGGGGAGGCAATGAGCAGTTCTTC. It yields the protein CASSWGGNEQFF.